This passage covers 9 T cell receptor beta chains from one sample sequenced in a study of cytomegalovirus exposure and HLA in healthy donors. The primer mix had 60 Vbeta and 13 Jbeta primers. Data came from immunoSEQ multiplex PCR; TCRdb stores just in-frame clones and leaves some out. The sample lists about 150,000 clones; around 80% were seen once. Source material: PBMCs. Receptors were obtained from a man in his forties in good health and CMV-seropositive.

The V gene is TRBV4-3, the J gene TRBJ2-4, with D unresolved. There are 15 residues in the CDR3. V lost 0 bases and J lost 4, with 10 bases in between. Germline values: CDR1 LGHNA, CDR2 YSLEER. Written as DNA, the CDR3 is TGCGCCAGCAGCCAAGAGAATCACTGGAAAAACATTCAGTACTTC. Translated, it gives CASSQENHWKNIQYF.

This chain links TRBV28 with TRBJ2-7; 9 positions match TRBD2. Trimming removed 2 bases from V and 4 bases from J; junction bases left unmatched: 12. Per germline, CDR1 MDHEN and CDR2 SYDVKM. The CDR3 length is 17 residues. In DNA form, the CDR3 reads TGTGCCAGCAGTTTAGTCATTAGCGGGAGCCAGGGTTACGAGCAGTACTTC. Translated, it gives CASSLVISGSQGYEQYF.

The chain has TRBV2 and TRBJ1-2; 8 positions agree with TRBD1. CDR3 length equals 17 residues. Trimming cost V 4 bases and J 5 bases; bases outside gene matches: 15. Germline CDR1 and CDR2: SNHLY and FYNNEI. The CDR3 protein is CASSGGTGYLTRYGYTF. The CDR3 nucleotides read TGTGCCAGCAGTGGAGGGACAGGATATCTCACGAGATATGGCTACACCTTC.

The V gene is TRBV5-4, the J gene TRBJ2-7; 15 nucleotides agree with TRBD2. J was trimmed by 1 base and V by 3 bases; bases with no gene match: 5. There are 17 residues in the CDR3. Germline CDR1 and CDR2: SGHNT and YYREEE (reference sequence). The chain's CDR3 is CASSWGLAGGTSYEQYF. In DNA, the CDR3 is TGTGCCAGCAGCTGGGGACTAGCGGGAGGAACGTCCTACGAGCAGTACTTC.

Regarding this clone: At one end, the junction sequence differs from germline, possibly due to a read error. The V call is TRBV2, the J call TRBJ2-6, with D maybe TRBD1 (5 bases). The germline V gene encodes CDR1 SNHLY and CDR2 FYNNEI. This CDR3 is built from 16 residues. The CDR3 DNA is TGTGCCAGCAGTGTAGTAGGGAACTCTGGGGCCAACGGCCTGACTTTC. Translated, it gives CASSVVGNSGANGLTF.

The chain combines TRBV25-1 with TRBJ2-7; D ambiguous. V lost 2 bases to trimming and J lost 7 bases, with 6 bases between them. Germline-derived CDR1 and CDR2 are MGHDK and SYGVNS. The CDR3 runs 11 residues. CDR3 sequence reads: CASSEGLEQYF. The CDR3 bases are TGTGCCAGCAGTGAAGGGCTGGAGCAGTACTTC.

The V gene is TRBV19, the J gene TRBJ1-2; a possible D gene is TRBD1 (6 bases). This CDR3 has 14 amino acids. CDR1 is LNHDA, CDR2 SQIVND, per germline (reference sequence). Trimming shortened V by 5 bases and J by 8 bases, and 18 bases separated the two germline ends. CDR3 residues: CASSPRGGLRGYTF. The CDR3 DNA reads TGTGCCAGTAGTCCTCGGGGGGGCTTGCGCGGCTACACCTTC.

This chain connects TRBV10-3 to TRBJ1-1, with no clear D. The CDR3 runs 14 residues. V shed 3 bases and J shed 3 bases, with 11 bases lying between them. CDR1 ENHRY and CDR2 SYGVKD come from the germline V gene. CDR3 bases: TGTGCCATCAGTGAAGGATCGGGATACACTGAAGCTTTCTTT. Translating gives CAISEGSGYTEAFF.

The J gene is TRBJ2-5, the V gene TRBV2, with D possibly TRBD2 on 6 matching bases. From germline, CDR1 is SNHLY and CDR2 FYNNEI. V was trimmed by 3 bases and J by 5 bases, leaving 16 bases between them. The CDR3 is made up of 15 amino acids. The CDR3 coding sequence is TGTGCCAGCAGTGACTCGACTAGTGGGAGGGAGACCCAGTACTTC. It specifies CASSDSTSGRETQYF.